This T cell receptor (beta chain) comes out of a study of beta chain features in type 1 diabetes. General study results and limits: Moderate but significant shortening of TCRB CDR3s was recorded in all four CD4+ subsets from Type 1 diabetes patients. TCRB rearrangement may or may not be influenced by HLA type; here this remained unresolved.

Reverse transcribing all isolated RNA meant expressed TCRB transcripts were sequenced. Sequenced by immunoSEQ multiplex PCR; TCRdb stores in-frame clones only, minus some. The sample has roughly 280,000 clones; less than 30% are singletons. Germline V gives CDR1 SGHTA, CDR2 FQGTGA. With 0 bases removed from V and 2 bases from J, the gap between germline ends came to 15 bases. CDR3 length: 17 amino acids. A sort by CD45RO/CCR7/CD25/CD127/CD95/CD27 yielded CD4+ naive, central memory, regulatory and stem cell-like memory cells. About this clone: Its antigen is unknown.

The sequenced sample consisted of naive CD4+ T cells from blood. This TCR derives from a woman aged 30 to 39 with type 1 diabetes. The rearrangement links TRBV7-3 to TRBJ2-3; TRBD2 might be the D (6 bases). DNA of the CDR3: TGTGCCAGCAGCTTAACGTTTAGCGGAGGACTCACAGATACGCAGTATTTT. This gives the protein CASSLTFSGGLTDTQYF.